Shown below are 9 T cell receptor beta chains from a single sample sequenced in a study of blood T cell repertoires in COVID-19. Clones were read by immunoSEQ multiplex PCR, and TCRdb kept only the in-frame ones, dropping some. The table includes 270,000 or so clones, 84% detected once. Sequenced material: peripheral blood. The origin of the receptors is a human donor in a cohort sampled during active COVID-19.

This clone was picked up one time. The chain has TRBV9 and TRBJ2-3; D may be TRBD2 (5 bases). The CDR3 contains 15 residues. Trimming stripped 0 bases from V and 2 bases from J, with 10 bases between. The germline gives CDR1 SGDLS, CDR2 YYNGEE. This CDR3 reads CASSVAGFPTDTQYF. The CDR3 nucleotides are TGTGCCAGCAGCGTAGCGGGATTCCCCACAGATACGCAGTATTTT.

This chain uses TRBV2 with TRBJ1-5; tentatively, D is TRBD1 (6 bases). Trimming left V 7 bases short and J 5 bases short, with 15 bases between. The CDR3 sequence is 14 residues long. Per the germline V gene, CDR1 is SNHLY and CDR2 is FYNNEI. CDR3 DNA sequence: TGTGCCAGCACCATGGGAGGGGGATATCAGCCCCAGCATTTT. Protein sequence: CASTMGGGYQPQHF.

This sequence joins TRBV24-1 and TRBJ1-6, with D hard to call. This CDR3 has 15 residues. Deletions cut 8 bases from V and 7 bases from J, with 17 bases between. Germline lookup yields CDR1 KGHDR and CDR2 SFDVKD. CDR3 coding DNA: TGTGCCACCATAGTCCGGGAGAGGGTAAATTCACCCCTCCACTTT. Its protein product is CATIVRERVNSPLHF.

This sequence joins TRBV29-1 and TRBJ1-4; D is undetermined. The CDR3 consists of 14 residues. CDR1 is SQVTM and CDR2 is ANQGSEA in the germline V gene. Deletions cut 7 bases from V and 0 bases from J, with 12 bases between. The DNA for the CDR3 is TGCAGCGCCTATGAATTTGCAACTAATGAAAAACTGTTTTTT. It encodes CSAYEFATNEKLFF. Supplemented by reference TRBV29-1 and TRBJ1-4, the full variable domain reads SAVISQKPSRDICQRGTSLTIQCQVDSQVTMMFWYRQQPGQSLTLIATANQGSEATYESGFVIDKFPISRPNLTFSTLTVSNMSPEDSSIYLCSAYEFATNEKLFFGSGTQLSVL.

This chain links TRBV24-1 with TRBJ2-2; 8 nucleotides align to TRBD2. After removal of 4 bases from V and 6 bases from J, the junction contained 12 bases not matched to a gene. From germline, CDR1 is KGHDR and CDR2 SFDVKD. There are 17 residues in the CDR3. CDR3 protein: CATSDRGRAGVSGELFF. CDR3 coding DNA: TGTGCCACCAGTGACCGAGGTCGAGCGGGAGTGTCCGGGGAGCTGTTTTTT.

J is TRBJ1-2 and V is TRBV5-4; TRBD1 might be the D (5 bases). This CDR3 is built from 15 residues. The germline V gene has CDR1 SGHNT and CDR2 YYREEE (reference sequence). The V end was cut by 1 base, the J end by 0 bases, with 10 bases between. The CDR3 nucleotides read TGTGCCAGCAGCTTGAACACAGGAGCTAACTATGGCTACACCTTC. Encoded protein: CASSLNTGANYGYTF.

The chain carries TRBV19 and TRBJ1-4; 7 nucleotides match TRBD1. V shed 8 bases, J shed 7 bases, and the junction held 7 bases outside the gene matches. Germline V lookup: CDR1 LNHDA, CDR2 SQIVND (reference sequence). The CDR3 loop spans 13 amino acids. In DNA, the CDR3 is TGTGCCAGTCAACCATGGGACAGTGAAAAACTGTTTTTT. Its protein product is CASQPWDSEKLFF.

The CDR3 reads CASSPDRGRERELFF. The CDR3 coding sequence is TGTGCCAGCAGCCCAGACAGGGGGCGCGAACGGGAGCTGTTTTTT. The rearrangement links TRBV11-1 to TRBJ2-2; 10 bases line up with TRBD1. The V segment lost 5 bases and the J segment 9 bases; nucleotides outside the gene matches: 9. The CDR3 runs to 15 residues. Germline V CDR1 and CDR2: SGHAT, FQDESV (reference sequence).

This chain joins TRBV5-1 and TRBJ2-3; D is perhaps TRBD1 (5 bases). Trimming removed 1 base at V and 6 bases at J, with 15 bases between. In germline, CDR1 is SGHRS, CDR2 YFSETQ. This CDR3 has 15 residues. This CDR3 reads CASSLRGVLTDTQYF. The CDR3 nucleotides read TGCGCCAGCAGCTTGAGGGGCGTCTTAACCGATACGCAGTATTTT.